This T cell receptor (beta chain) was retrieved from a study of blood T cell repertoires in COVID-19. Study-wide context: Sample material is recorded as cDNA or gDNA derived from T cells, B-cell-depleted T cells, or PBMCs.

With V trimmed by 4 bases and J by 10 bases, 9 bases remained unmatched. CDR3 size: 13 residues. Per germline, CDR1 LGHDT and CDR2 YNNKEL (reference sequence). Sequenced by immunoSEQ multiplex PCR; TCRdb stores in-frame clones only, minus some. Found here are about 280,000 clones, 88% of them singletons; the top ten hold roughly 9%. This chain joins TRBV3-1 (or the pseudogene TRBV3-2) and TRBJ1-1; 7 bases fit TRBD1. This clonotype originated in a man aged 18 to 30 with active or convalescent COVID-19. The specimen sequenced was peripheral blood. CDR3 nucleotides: TGTGCCAGCAGCCCGCAGGGGGGCTCTGCAGCTTTCTTT. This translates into CASSPQGGSAAFF.